This note documents a single TCR beta chain sequence. Antigen: not known. A junction end diverges from the germline sequence, so it may reflect a read error. The germline gives CDR1 SGHVS, CDR2 FNYEAQ. The CDR3 has 13 residues. The data derive from a study of response to subunit inactivated influenza vaccine. Whole-study findings and limits: New T cells are recruited in small numbers by each seasonal influenza vaccination, according to the authors' suggestion.

TCRdb independently ran MiXCR on the RT-PCR reads; one entry per CDR3 protein. The repertoire holds under 200,000 distinct CDR3 sequences, with around a tenth as singletons. This chain connects TRBV7-6 to TRBJ2-1; TRBD1 might be the D (5 bases). This sequence originates from a man in his fifties or sixties who received an inactivated influenza vaccine. The specimen comprised CD8+ T cells sorted from PBMCs, sampled 23 to 25 months after vaccination. The CDR3 DNA sequence: TGTGCCAGCATCTTAGGGGTGGGCGATGAGCAGTTCTTC. Residues: CASILGVGDEQFF. Filled out from reference TRBV7-6 and TRBJ2-1, the complete variable domain reads GAGVSQSPRYKVTKRGQDVALRCDPISGHVSLYWYRQALGQGPEFLTYFNYEAQQDKSGLPNDRFSAERPEGSISTLTIQRTEQRDSAMYRCASILGVGDEQFFGPGTRLTVL.